The clone carrying this TCR beta chain came up a few times. The sample originates from a study of T-cell memory formation after mild COVID-19. Trimming took off 0 bases at V and 6 bases at J, with 12 bases between the two ends. There are 14 residues in the CDR3. The germline V gene has CDR1 GTSNPN and CDR2 SVGIG (reference sequence). Employing constant-segment primers, 5'RACE generated TCR alpha and TCR beta cDNA libraries bearing sample barcodes and UMIs. Via MiXCR, TCRdb re-called the 5' RACE reads, giving one row per CDR3 protein. The sample holds almost 250,000 distinct CDR3 sequences, about 16% seen once.

The TCR originated in an adult woman who had mild COVID-19 (a few samples of this study predate the infection). Cell type and time point are not known. The sample consisted of PBMCs or a T cell subset sorted from them (not recorded which). The chain employs TRBV30 and TRBJ1-5; tentatively, D is TRBD1 (6 bases). CDR3 loop: CAWSVGARVQPQHF. CDR3 sequence (DNA): TGTGCCTGGAGTGTGGGGGCGCGGGTTCAGCCCCAGCATTTT.